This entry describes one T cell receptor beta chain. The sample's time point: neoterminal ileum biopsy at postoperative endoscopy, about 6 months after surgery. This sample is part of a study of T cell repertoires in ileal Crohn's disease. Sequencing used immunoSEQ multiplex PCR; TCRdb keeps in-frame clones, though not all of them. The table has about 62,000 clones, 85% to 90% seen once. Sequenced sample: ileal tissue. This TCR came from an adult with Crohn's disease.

CDR3: CASGTGVSGNEQFF. In DNA, the CDR3 is TGTGCCAGTGGTACAGGGGTTTCGGGGAATGAGCAGTTCTTC. This chain uses TRBV6-5 with TRBJ2-1, with 7 bases aligning to TRBD1. Germline CDR1 and CDR2: MNHEY and SVGAGI. Germline trimming cut 9 bases from V and 7 bases from J; bases unmatched to any gene: 12. CDR3 length: 14 residues.